This TCR beta chain was captured in a study of regulatory T cells in long-lasting Graves disease. Time point defined: persistent/refractory GD, antithyroid drugs over 5 years with positive TRAb. PBMCs provided the RNA from which the TCR library was made. HTBI primers from iRepertoire and Arm-PCR of CDR3 regions yielded the TCR beta libraries. TCRdb redid the calling of the multiplex PCR reads with MiXCR, one entry per CDR3 protein. The data hold 400,000 or so distinct CDR3 sequences, with around 22% observed a single time. This clonotype has just a few counts. This receptor was taken from a female donor with Graves disease. The input for sequencing was peripheral blood mononuclear cells (PBMCs), taken when the disease was refractory, from a patient treated with antithyroid drugs.

DNA for the CDR3: TGTGCCAGCAGCTTCTCGACAGGGAACGCAGATACGCAGTATTTT. Its translation is CASSFSTGNADTQYF. The chain recombines TRBV7-3 with TRBJ2-3; 7 nucleotides line up with TRBD1. This CDR3 has 15 residues. Germline V CDR1 and CDR2: SGHTA, FQGTGA. J was trimmed by 4 bases and V by 3 bases; bases with no gene match: 7.